These T cell receptor beta chains were read from a single sample in a study of T cells in narcolepsy. Measured with immunoSEQ multiplex PCR; TCRdb has only the in-frame clones, and not every one. The sample shows about 40,000 clones, roughly 88% of them seen only once. The specimen was CD45RA- memory CD4+ T cells from PBMCs. The receptors here all came from a human donor with narcolepsy. Both conserved end residues are part of each CDR3. The order of the fields is V gene, D gene, clone size, J gene, CDR3 DNA, CDR3 protein. The D gene is left open where the match is weak. Size is omitted from some rows. Given values are once, few, many or a class for expanded clones.

v_gene: TRBV6-5; d_gene: .; abundance: .; j_gene: TRBJ1-2; CDR3nt: TGTGCCAGCAGGACTACTGCCTCTGGCTACACCTTC; CDR3aa: CASRTTASGYTF
v_gene: TRBV28; d_gene: TRBD1; abundance: .; j_gene: TRBJ2-5; CDR3nt: TGTGCCAGCACCCTATGGGGACAGGGCGAGACCCAGTACTTC; CDR3aa: CASTLWGQGETQYF
v_gene: TRBV2; d_gene: TRBD1; abundance: .; j_gene: TRBJ1-1; CDR3nt: TGTGCCAGCAGTGGGGACAGGGATGAAGCTTTCTTT; CDR3aa: CASSGDRDEAFF
v_gene: TRBV7-9; d_gene: .; abundance: .; j_gene: TRBJ1-4; CDR3nt: TGTGCCAGCAGCCCCCGGGAGGGGGGCAGGAATGAAAAACTGTTTTTT; CDR3aa: CASSPREGGRNEKLFF
v_gene: TRBV10-2; d_gene: .; abundance: .; j_gene: TRBJ1-2; CDR3nt: TGCGCCAGCGCGGGCGGTCCGGGTCATGGCTACACCTTC; CDR3aa: CASAGGPGHGYTF
v_gene: TRBV4-1; d_gene: .; abundance: once; j_gene: TRBJ2-7; CDR3nt: TGCGCCAGCAGCCAAGTTGGGCCCCCCTACGAGCAGTACTTC; CDR3aa: CASSQVGPPYEQYF
v_gene: TRBV14; d_gene: .; abundance: few; j_gene: TRBJ2-5; CDR3nt: TGTGCCAGCAGCCCCCTCGGCGAGGGAGATCGGGAGACCCAGTACTTC; CDR3aa: CASSPLGEGDRETQYF
v_gene: TRBV5-4; d_gene: .; abundance: .; j_gene: TRBJ2-3; CDR3nt: TGTGCCAGCATTAAGAATCAAGGGGCAGATACGCAGTATTTT; CDR3aa: CASIKNQGADTQYF
v_gene: TRBV6-1; d_gene: .; abundance: .; j_gene: TRBJ2-7; CDR3nt: TGTGCCAGCCAACCAGCCGGACATTCCGGCTACGAGCAGTACTTC; CDR3aa: CASQPAGHSGYEQYF
v_gene: TRBV4-3; d_gene: TRBD2; abundance: .; j_gene: TRBJ2-5; CDR3nt: TGCGCCAGCAGCCAAGTTGCGGGGTCTAGCGGGGGGGCAGAGACCCAGTACTTC; CDR3aa: CASSQVAGSSGGAETQYF
v_gene: TRBV5-1; d_gene: TRBD1; abundance: .; j_gene: TRBJ1-3; CDR3nt: TGCGCCAGCAGCTACTCCGGACAGGTTCTGGGAAACACCATATATTTT; CDR3aa: CASSYSGQVLGNTIYF
v_gene: TRBV19; d_gene: TRBD1; abundance: .; j_gene: TRBJ1-5; CDR3nt: TGTGCCAGCGGACAGGCCAATAGCAATCAGCCCCAGCATTTT; CDR3aa: CASGQANSNQPQHF
v_gene: TRBV12-5; d_gene: .; abundance: .; j_gene: TRBJ2-3; CDR3nt: TGTGCTAGTGGTTTGCCGACCTTGAACCCGCAGTATTTT; CDR3aa: CASGLPTLNPQYF
v_gene: TRBV5-4; d_gene: TRBD1; abundance: .; j_gene: TRBJ1-1; CDR3nt: TGTGCCAGCAGCTATAACAGGGGGCTCGACACTGAAGCTTTCTTT; CDR3aa: CASSYNRGLDTEAFF
v_gene: TRBV5-5; d_gene: TRBD1; abundance: .; j_gene: TRBJ1-6; CDR3nt: TGTGCCAGCAGGAGACAGGGCGAGTCACCCCTCCACTTT; CDR3aa: CASRRQGESPLHF
v_gene: TRBV19; d_gene: .; abundance: .; j_gene: TRBJ1-5; CDR3nt: TGTGCCAGTAATCCGTATAGCAATCAGCCCCAGCATTTT; CDR3aa: CASNPYSNQPQHF
v_gene: TRBV21-1; d_gene: .; abundance: .; j_gene: TRBJ2-7; CDR3nt: TGTGCCAGCAGCAAACATCGGGAAGGTAGCGAGCAGTACTTC; CDR3aa: CASSKHREGSEQYF
v_gene: TRBV7-2; d_gene: .; abundance: few; j_gene: TRBJ1-6; CDR3nt: TGTGCCAGCAGCTTATCTCAGGGGAATAATTCACCCCTCCACTTT; CDR3aa: CASSLSQGNNSPLHF
v_gene: TRBV6-1; d_gene: .; abundance: .; j_gene: TRBJ2-7; CDR3nt: TGTGCCAGCAGTCCCAAATACGAGCAGTACTTC; CDR3aa: CASSPKYEQYF
v_gene: TRBV27; d_gene: .; abundance: .; j_gene: TRBJ2-2; CDR3nt: TGTGCCTCAAAATTTCGGGGGCCACCCTACACCGGGGAGCTGTTTTTT; CDR3aa: CASKFRGPPYTGELFF
v_gene: TRBV7-3; d_gene: .; abundance: .; j_gene: TRBJ1-4; CDR3nt: TGTGCCAGCAGCTCCACCTCGGGGGGGCGCCCCCTGTCATCTAATGAAAAACTGTTTTTT; CDR3aa: CASSSTSGGRPLSSNEKLFF
v_gene: TRBV7-8; d_gene: .; abundance: .; j_gene: TRBJ2-1; CDR3nt: TGTGCCAGCAGCTCCCCCCGGGGGCAGTACAATGAGCAGTTCTTC; CDR3aa: CASSSPRGQYNEQFF
v_gene: TRBV4-3; d_gene: TRBD1; abundance: .; j_gene: TRBJ1-2; CDR3nt: TGCGCCAGCAGCCAGACAGGGGTGCGAGGCTACACCTTC; CDR3aa: CASSQTGVRGYTF
v_gene: TRBV5-1; d_gene: .; abundance: few; j_gene: TRBJ1-4; CDR3nt: TGCGCCAGCAGCTCCCAGGGGATCGTATCTGCTAGTAATGAAAAACTGTTTTTT; CDR3aa: CASSSQGIVSASNEKLFF
v_gene: TRBV2; d_gene: TRBD2; abundance: .; j_gene: TRBJ2-1; CDR3nt: TGTGCCAGCAGTGAATCAGCGGGAGGGCCGCAGGAGCAGTTCTTC; CDR3aa: CASSESAGGPQEQFF
v_gene: TRBV19; d_gene: .; abundance: few; j_gene: TRBJ2-1; CDR3nt: TGTGCCAGTAGTATAGGAACAGGCCTCATAAATGAGCAGTTCTTC; CDR3aa: CASSIGTGLINEQFF
v_gene: TRBV10-3; d_gene: .; abundance: once; j_gene: TRBJ2-3; CDR3nt: TGTGCCAACTCTAGGGGAGATACGCAGTATTTT; CDR3aa: CANSRGDTQYF
v_gene: TRBV19; d_gene: .; abundance: .; j_gene: TRBJ1-2; CDR3nt: TGTGCCAGTTCCAGGGGAAATGACTATGGCTACACCTTC; CDR3aa: CASSRGNDYGYTF
v_gene: TRBV4-1; d_gene: TRBD2; abundance: .; j_gene: TRBJ2-7; CDR3nt: TGCGCCAGCAGCCAAGCGGGAGCGGGAGGGAGCGAGCAGTACTTC; CDR3aa: CASSQAGAGGSEQYF
v_gene: TRBV5-1; d_gene: TRBD2; abundance: .; j_gene: TRBJ2-2; CDR3nt: TGCGCCAGCAGCTTAGCGGGAGATCCAAGCACCGGGGAGCTGTTTTTT; CDR3aa: CASSLAGDPSTGELFF
v_gene: TRBV7-8; d_gene: TRBD2; abundance: once; j_gene: TRBJ2-5; CDR3nt: TGTGCCAGCAGCTCACCTACTAGCGGGAGAGCTAAAGAGACCCAGTACTTC; CDR3aa: CASSSPTSGRAKETQYF
v_gene: TRBV19; d_gene: TRBD1; abundance: .; j_gene: TRBJ1-2; CDR3nt: TGTGCCAGCGGAACAGGGGCCCTGGGCTACACCTTC; CDR3aa: CASGTGALGYTF
v_gene: TRBV4-3; d_gene: TRBD1; abundance: .; j_gene: TRBJ2-7; CDR3nt: TGCGCCAGCAGCCAAACGAGGACAGGGGGCTTATACGAGCAGTACTTC; CDR3aa: CASSQTRTGGLYEQYF
v_gene: TRBV19; d_gene: TRBD2; abundance: .; j_gene: TRBJ2-3; CDR3nt: TGTGCCAGTTCAGCGGGGAGGTCAGATACGCAGTATTTT; CDR3aa: CASSAGRSDTQYF
v_gene: TRBV18; d_gene: TRBD2; abundance: once; j_gene: TRBJ2-2; CDR3nt: TGTGCCAGCTCACCCCAAGAGCGGGGGGCCGGGGAGCTGTTTTTT; CDR3aa: CASSPQERGAGELFF
v_gene: TRBV6-1; d_gene: TRBD1; abundance: once; j_gene: TRBJ2-7; CDR3nt: TGTGCCAGCAGGCGACAGGGGGCCTCCTACGAGCAGTACTTC; CDR3aa: CASRRQGASYEQYF
v_gene: TRBV2; d_gene: .; abundance: .; j_gene: TRBJ2-7; CDR3nt: TGTGCCAGCAGGAGGGACGCAAGCTCCTACGAGCAGTACTTC; CDR3aa: CASRRDASSYEQYF
v_gene: TRBV11-2; d_gene: TRBD2; abundance: .; j_gene: TRBJ2-7; CDR3nt: TGTGCCAGCAGCCCCAGCGGGAGGTTCTACGAGCAGTACTTC; CDR3aa: CASSPSGRFYEQYF
v_gene: TRBV6-5; d_gene: .; abundance: .; j_gene: TRBJ2-7; CDR3nt: TGTGCCAGCAGTTACCGGGACATACAGGACGAGCAGTACTTC; CDR3aa: CASSYRDIQDEQYF
v_gene: TRBV4-3; d_gene: .; abundance: .; j_gene: TRBJ1-6; CDR3nt: TGCGCCAGCAGCCAAGAGTACAGGCAGTATAATTCACCCCTCCACTTT; CDR3aa: CASSQEYRQYNSPLHF
v_gene: TRBV6-6; d_gene: .; abundance: few; j_gene: TRBJ1-2; CDR3nt: TGTGCCAGCAGTTACGAACGGGTCCAGATTTACTTC; CDR3aa: CASSYERVQIYF
v_gene: TRBV19; d_gene: .; abundance: few; j_gene: TRBJ1-2; CDR3nt: TGTGCCACTAAAACCGGGGTCGGCGATGGCTACACCTTC; CDR3aa: CATKTGVGDGYTF
v_gene: TRBV19; d_gene: TRBD2; abundance: .; j_gene: TRBJ2-7; CDR3nt: TGTGCCGGTAGTGGCGGGACTAGCGGGAGAGAGGAGCAGTACTTC; CDR3aa: CAGSGGTSGREEQYF
v_gene: TRBV19; d_gene: TRBD1; abundance: .; j_gene: TRBJ1-1; CDR3nt: TGTGCCAGTATAGGAGGTTTCGGACAGGGAGCTTTCTTT; CDR3aa: CASIGGFGQGAFF